Listed here are 25 T cell receptor beta chains from one sample, sequenced in a study of blood T cells in healthy people across ages (dated by TCRdb to between 2015 and 2017). Libraries were made using 5' RACE. Sequencing was carried out with an Illumina HiSeq 2500. A second PCR of roughly 6 to 11 cycles was run with a J-beta primer mix and a sample-barcoded 5' primer. Starting from the raw public reads, TCRdb applied fastp trimming at Q25, assembled clones with MiXCR and retained in-frame beta chains. Here each entry gathers all rows of one CDR3 protein and keeps the most common genes and DNA. Across this sample there are about 930,000 distinct CDR3 sequences, with 29% seen only once. The top ten constitute about 9.4% of the sample. The sample also formed part of further work on T cells of mothers and their children.

The sample taken for sequencing was blood. Receptors were obtained from a woman in her 40s in good health.

The J gene is TRBJ2-4, the V gene TRBV5-1; TRBD1 matches at 7 bases. The end of the DNA is better explained by TRBJ2-7, so the J call may be wrong. Looked up from germline, CDR1 is SGHRS and CDR2 is YFSETQ. The CDR3 has 16 amino acids. CDR3 residues: CASSSGGTGVSYEQYF. The DNA of the CDR3 is TGCGCCAGCAGCTCGGGTGGTACAGGGGTCAGCTACGAGCAGTACTTC.

Concerning this clonotype: Without the conserved terminal phenylalanine or tryptophan, this CDR3 likely stems from a read error. The V and J genes are TRBV28 and TRBJ2-5; a possible D gene is TRBD1 (5 bases). V was trimmed by 7 bases and J by 1 base, leaving 10 bases between them. This CDR3 is 13 amino acids long. From germline, CDR1 is MDHEN and CDR2 SYDVKM. This chain's CDR3 is CASKVGPQETQYS. The DNA for the CDR3 is TGTGCCAGCAAGGTGGGGCCCCAAGAGACCCAGTACTCC.

Note on this clonotype: One end of the junction is discordant with germline, which a read error may explain. The J gene is TRBJ1-1, the V gene TRBV7-2; 7 nucleotides line up with TRBD1. Per germline, CDR1 SGHTA and CDR2 FQGNSA. The CDR3 sequence is 15 residues long. The CDR3 DNA reads as TGTGCCAGCAGCACCCAACAGGGGATGAACACTGAAGCTGTCTTT. Protein: CASSTQQGMNTEAVF. Drawing the rest from reference TRBV7-2 and TRBJ1-1, the complete variable domain is GAGVSQSPSNKVTEKGKDVELRCDPISGHTALYWYRQSLGQGLEFLIYFQGNSAPDKSGLPSDRFSAERTGGSVSTLTIQRTQQEDSAVYLCASSTQQGMNTEAVFGQGTRLTVV.

The chain employs TRBV29-1 and TRBJ1-2, with a weak D call TRBD1 (6 bases). CDR1 and CDR2 from the germline V gene are SQVTM and ANQGSEA. The CDR3 is made up of 16 amino acids. V gave up 0 bases and J gave up 3 bases, with 17 bases separating them. The CDR3 spells CSVEDFVEGGDYGYTF. The CDR3, as DNA: TGCAGCGTTGAAGATTTCGTCGAAGGGGGTGACTATGGCTACACCTTC.

This clonotype was seen a handful of times. The chain has TRBV20-1 and TRBJ1-4; tentatively, D is TRBD1 (5 bases). Trimming stripped 6 bases from V and 2 bases from J, with 13 bases between. Germline assignment: CDR1 DFQATT and CDR2 SNEGSKA (reference sequence). The CDR3 runs to 14 residues. CDR3 in amino acids: CSASGGGTNEKLFF. In nucleotides, the CDR3 is TGCAGTGCCTCGGGCGGGGGGACTAATGAAAAACTGTTTTTT.

This clonotype appeared once. The chain uses TRBV2 and TRBJ2-5, with D possibly TRBD2 on 6 matching bases. Per germline, CDR1 SNHLY and CDR2 FYNNEI. The CDR3 length is 12 residues. The germline V and J ends were trimmed by 1 base and 11 bases, with 11 bases remaining between them. The CDR3 region has the DNA TGTGCCAGCAGTGAAGGGGGGACTGAGCAGTACTTC. Translation gives CASSEGGTEQYF.

This clonotype was seen a single time. The V call is TRBV15, the J call TRBJ1-1; D unresolved. V lost 0 bases and J lost 4, with 9 bases in between. The CDR3 has 14 residues. Per the germline V gene, CDR1 is LNHNV and CDR2 is YYDKDF (reference sequence). The DNA for the CDR3 is TGTGCCACCAGCAGAGATCGGATGGGCACTGAAGCTTTCTTT. Its protein product is CATSRDRMGTEAFF.

This clonotype was counted at least ten times. The V gene is TRBV10-3, the J gene TRBJ2-5, with D unclear. Germline lookup yields CDR1 ENHRY and CDR2 SYGVKD. The CDR3 extends over 13 amino acids. The V and J ends lost 4 bases and 2 bases respectively, with 8 bases between them. DNA for the CDR3: TGTGCCATCAGTGTAAGGTATCAAGAGACCCAGTACTTC. Translated, it gives CAISVRYQETQYF.

The chain carries TRBV2 and TRBJ2-1, with 10 bases fitting TRBD2. J was trimmed by 10 bases and V by 1 base; bases with no gene match: 10. The CDR3 loop spans 16 amino acids. Germline V gene lookup returns CDR1 SNHLY and CDR2 FYNNEI. CDR3 residues: CASSEGYSGGPREQFF. The CDR3 DNA sequence: TGTGCCAGCAGTGAAGGTTATAGCGGGGGGCCCCGCGAGCAGTTCTTC.

The V call is TRBV6-2 or TRBV6-3, the J call TRBJ2-5; no clear D. The CDR3 contains 16 residues. With 6 bases removed from V and 4 bases from J, the gap between germline ends came to 21 bases. Germline V CDR1 and CDR2: MNHEY, SVGEGT. The chain's CDR3 is CASRPPLERGGETQYF. DNA of the CDR3: TGTGCCAGCAGACCACCTCTCGAGCGCGGTGGAGAGACCCAGTACTTC.

J is TRBJ1-4 and V is TRBV20-1; D is unresolved. V was pared by 3 bases and J by 0 bases, with 5 bases between. Germline-derived CDR1 and CDR2 are DFQATT and SNEGSKA (reference sequence). This CDR3 contains 13 residues. The CDR3 loop reads CSARPTTNEKLFF. CDR3 DNA sequence: TGCAGTGCTAGGCCCACAACTAATGAAAAACTGTTTTTT.

This clonotype has more than one count but fewer than ten. This chain connects TRBV28 to TRBJ2-6; TRBD1 is a possible D gene (6 bases). The CDR3 runs to 19 residues. V dropped 3 bases and J dropped 0 bases, with 18 bases sitting between them. Germline V CDR1 and CDR2: MDHEN, SYDVKM. The CDR3 DNA sequence: TGTGCCAGCAGTTTCGTCCCCCGGACAGACAACTCTGGGGCCAACGTCCTGACTTTC. This gives the protein CASSFVPRTDNSGANVLTF.

The table lists this clonotype with many counts. The rearrangement uses TRBV20-1 and TRBJ2-7; the D gene is possibly TRBD1 (5 bases). Germline V lookup: CDR1 DFQATT, CDR2 SNEGSKA (reference sequence). Trimming pared 1 base from V and 3 bases from J, leaving 13 bases between. The CDR3 has 14 amino acids. The CDR3 DNA follows: TGCAGTGCTAGAGTGCAGGGATCGAGCTACGAGCAGTACTTC. This gives the protein CSARVQGSSYEQYF.

The sample holds one count of this clonotype. At one boundary the junction diverges from the germline segment, which might be a read error. The chain is built from TRBV5-4 and TRBJ2-5; D possibly matches TRBD1 or TRBD2 (5 bases each). This CDR3 region has 12 residues. Germline-derived CDR1 and CDR2 are SGHNT and YYREEE (reference sequence). In nucleotides, the CDR3 is TGTGCCGGCAGCTCGGGGCGCGAGACCCAGTACTTC. It encodes CAGSSGRETQYF.

This clonotype turned up a few times. V usage is TRBV12-3 or TRBV12-4 and J usage is TRBJ1-5; the D is unclear. The CDR3 runs to 13 residues. Deletions cut 6 bases from V and 0 bases from J, with 6 bases between. CDR3 in DNA: TGTGCCAGCAGACCGAATAGCAATCAGCCCCAGCATTTT. This gives the protein CASRPNSNQPQHF.

This clonotype has a handful of counts. An end of the junction does not agree with germline; a read error may underlie this. The chain employs TRBV28 and TRBJ2-3; 8 bases match TRBD1. The CDR3 has 16 residues. Germline CDR1 MDHEN, CDR2 SYDVKM. The CDR3 here is CAGSLSGTGRTDTQYF. The DNA of the CDR3 is TGTGCCGGCAGTTTATCCGGGACAGGCCGCACAGATACGCAGTATTTT. The variable domain in full, with the rest retrieved from reference TRBV28 and TRBJ2-3, is DVKVTQSSRYLVKRTGEKVFLECVQDMDHENMFWYRQDPGLGLRLIYFSYDVKMKEKGDIPEGYSVSREKKERFSLILESASTNQTSMYLCAGSLSGTGRTDTQYFGPGTRLTVL.

The chain recombines TRBV28 with TRBJ2-5; D is ambiguous. CDR1 and CDR2 from the germline V gene are MDHEN and SYDVKM. The CDR3 consists of 16 residues. The V end lost 3 bases, the J end lost 0 bases, and 14 bases lay between the germline ends. CDR3 sequence: CASSLLAASYQETQYF. As DNA, the CDR3 is TGTGCCAGCAGTTTGTTAGCAGCCTCGTACCAAGAGACCCAGTACTTC.

This chain connects TRBV20-1 to TRBJ1-1; D not resolved. CDR1 is DFQATT and CDR2 is SNEGSKA in the germline V gene (reference sequence). Deletions cut 3 bases from V and 0 bases from J, with 8 bases between. The CDR3 is made up of 13 amino acids. DNA for the CDR3: TGCAGTGCTAGGGAGAGTATGAACACTGAAGCTTTCTTT. Translation: CSARESMNTEAFF.

CDR3 protein: CASSQGADSGYTF. In DNA, the CDR3 is TGTGCCAGCAGCCAAGGGGCAGATTCTGGCTACACCTTC. This chain links TRBV3-1 with TRBJ1-2; D remains ambiguous. The CDR3 covers 13 residues. Between the trimmed V and J ends, which lost 1 base and 7 bases, there was a span of 10 bases. Germline CDR1 LGHDT, CDR2 YNNKEL (reference sequence).

This chain joins TRBV5-1 and TRBJ1-4; perhaps TRBD1 as D (5 bases). CDR3 length: 16 residues. The germline gives CDR1 SGHRS, CDR2 YFSETQ. V lost 4 bases, J lost 0 bases, and 13 bases lay in between. CDR3 amino acids: CASSGGEFATNEKLFF. The CDR3 nucleotides read TGCGCCAGCAGCGGGGGGGAATTTGCAACTAATGAAAAACTGTTTTTT.

With respect to this clonotype: A much larger clonotype is one base distant, so this may be a read error. The conserved phenylalanine or tryptophan normally closing the CDR3 is absent here, so this likely arose from a read error. The V gene is TRBV7-2, the J gene TRBJ2-5; possible D gene TRBD2, 6 bases. From germline, CDR1 is SGHTA and CDR2 FQGNSA. The V and J ends lost 5 bases and 4 bases respectively, with 14 bases between them. The CDR3 spans 14 residues. Here the CDR3 reads CASSMRLVPETQYL. The CDR3 DNA reads as TGTGCCAGCAGCATGAGACTAGTACCAGAGACCCAGTACTTG.

Written as DNA, the CDR3 is TGTGCCAGCAGTTCCCAAGGGGGACAGGGGGATATCAACTATGGCTACACCTTC. Its translation: CASSSQGGQGDINYGYTF. V usage is TRBV12-3 or TRBV12-4 and J usage is TRBJ1-2; 11 bases agree with TRBD1. After removal of 4 bases from V and 2 bases from J, the junction contained 12 bases not matched to a gene. CDR3 length: 18 amino acids.

V usage is TRBV18 and J usage is TRBJ2-6; TRBD1 agrees at 10 bases. V lost 3 bases and J lost 1; bases outside the gene matches: 6. Per the germline V gene, CDR1 is KGHSH and CDR2 is LQKENI. This CDR3 spans 18 amino acids. Written as DNA, the CDR3 is TGTGCCAGCTCACCCAAGACAGGGGGCGCTTCTGGGGCCAACGTCCTGACTTTC. Translated, it gives CASSPKTGGASGANVLTF. Filled out from reference TRBV18 and TRBJ2-6, the complete variable domain reads NAGVMQNPRHLVRRRGQEARLRCSPMKGHSHVYWYRQLPEEGLKFMVYLQKENIIDESGMPKERFSAEFPKEGPSILRIQQVVRGDSAAYFCASSPKTGGASGANVLTFGAGSRLTVL.

On this clonotype: A much more abundant neighbour one base away suggests this may be a read error. V and J are TRBV7-2 and TRBJ2-1, with D tentatively TRBD2 (6 bases). The DNA end is a closer match to TRBJ2-7, so the J assignment may be wrong. This CDR3 is 14 amino acids long. CDR1 SGHTA and CDR2 FQGNSA come from the germline V gene. For the CDR3, the DNA is TGTGCCAGCAGCTTCGCGGGATCCTACAATGAGCAGTACTTC. Protein: CASSFAGSYNEQYF.

A remark on this clonotype: This clone may be a read error of a much larger clone one base away. The chain links TRBV9 to TRBJ2-7; D is undetermined. Trimming pared 0 bases from V and 5 bases from J, leaving 18 bases between. The germline gives CDR1 SGDLS, CDR2 YYNGEE. This CDR3 spans 16 amino acids. The CDR3 spells CASSVGGPGRPDEQYF. The CDR3 DNA reads TGTGCCAGCAGCGTAGGTGGGCCAGGAAGACCCGACGAGCAGTACTTC.